This TCR beta chain was recovered during a study of blood T cell repertoires in COVID-19. Study context: COVID-19 samples from acute and convalescent phases originated in the United States, Italy and Spain. From T cells, B-cell-depleted T cells, or PBMCs came the material, which was cDNA or gDNA.

Authors' methods: Amplification of reference gene primers was used by the study to estimate nucleated cell counts. Produced via immunoSEQ multiplex PCR; TCRdb's table is partial and in-frame only. The DNA was the basis for D and trimming; V, J and clone size are from that table. The repertoire consists of approximately 220,000 clones, with over 75% occurring once and the leading ten covering 7.9%. Trimming cost V 5 bases and J 3 bases, with 13 bases left between them. Germline V gene data show CDR1 as KGHSH and CDR2 as LQKENI. The CDR3 is 15 residues long. Sequenced material: peripheral blood. The J gene is TRBJ1-4, the V gene TRBV18; no definite D call. This TCR came from a woman of 80 years or more with acute or convalescent COVID-19. CDR3 nucleotide sequence: TGTGCCAGCTCAAAAGGAGGGATGGCTAATGAAAAACTGTTTTTT. It encodes CASSKGGMANEKLFF.